This record concerns one TCR beta chain sequence. The data are from a study of blood T cells in healthy people across ages. This CDR3 has 15 amino acids. Per germline, CDR1 LNHNV and CDR2 YYDKDF (reference sequence). The V and J ends lost 9 bases and 0 bases, in that order; junction bases with no gene match: 7. Through a sample-barcoded 5' primer and a J-beta primer mix, a second PCR was run for about 7 to 12 cycles. TCRdb used MiXCR to reprocess the 5' RACE reads, holding one entry per CDR3 protein. The table shows about 1.1 million distinct CDR3 sequences, with more than 30% occurring only once. The authors extracted at least 5 micrograms of total RNA per sample.

This chain joins TRBV15 and TRBJ2-4; TRBD1 aligns across 8 bases. This TCR was sampled from a man younger than 35 in good health. Material for sequencing was blood. Written as DNA, the CDR3 is TGTGCCACTACAAGGGACAGGCTAGCCAAAAACATTCAGTACTTC. Its translation: CATTRDRLAKNIQYF.